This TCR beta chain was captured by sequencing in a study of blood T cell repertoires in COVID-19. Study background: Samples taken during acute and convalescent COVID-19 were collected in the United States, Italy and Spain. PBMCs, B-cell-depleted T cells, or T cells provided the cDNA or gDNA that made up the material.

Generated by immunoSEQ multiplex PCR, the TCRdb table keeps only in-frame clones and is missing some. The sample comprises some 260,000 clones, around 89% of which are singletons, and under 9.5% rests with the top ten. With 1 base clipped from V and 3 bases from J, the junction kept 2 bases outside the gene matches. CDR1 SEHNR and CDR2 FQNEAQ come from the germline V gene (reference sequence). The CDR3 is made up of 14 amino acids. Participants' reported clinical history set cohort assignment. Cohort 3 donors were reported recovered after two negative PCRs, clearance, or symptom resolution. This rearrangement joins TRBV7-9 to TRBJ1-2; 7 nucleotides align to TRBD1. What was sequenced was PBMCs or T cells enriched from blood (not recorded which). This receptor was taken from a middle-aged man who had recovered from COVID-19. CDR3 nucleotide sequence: TGTGCCAGCAGCTTAGGAGGACAGGACTATGGCTACACCTTC. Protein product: CASSLGGQDYGYTF.